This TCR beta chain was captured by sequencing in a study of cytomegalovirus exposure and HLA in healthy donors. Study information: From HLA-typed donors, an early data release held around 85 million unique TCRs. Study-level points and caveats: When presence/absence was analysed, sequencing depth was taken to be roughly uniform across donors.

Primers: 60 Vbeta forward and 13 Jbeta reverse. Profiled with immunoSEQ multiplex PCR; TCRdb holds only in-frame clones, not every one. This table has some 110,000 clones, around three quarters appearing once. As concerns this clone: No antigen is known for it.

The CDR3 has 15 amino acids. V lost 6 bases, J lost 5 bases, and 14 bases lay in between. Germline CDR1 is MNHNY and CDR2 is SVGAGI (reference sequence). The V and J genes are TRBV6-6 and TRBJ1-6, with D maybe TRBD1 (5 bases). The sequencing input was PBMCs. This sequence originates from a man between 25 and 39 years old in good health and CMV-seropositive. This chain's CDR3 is CASRRDGGNNSPLHF. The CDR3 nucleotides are TGTGCCAGCAGACGAGACGGGGGAAATAATTCACCCCTCCACTTT.